Shown below are 5 T cell receptor beta chains from a single sample sequenced in a study of cytomegalovirus exposure and HLA in healthy donors. PCR was performed using 60 Vbeta and 13 Jbeta primers. TCRdb's copy holds only in-frame clones and misses some; the assay was immunoSEQ multiplex PCR. This sample has over 100,000 clones; roughly 72% occur once, and the top ten carry approximately 5.3%. Material for sequencing was PBMCs. These receptors came from a woman between 18 and 29 years old in good health and CMV-seropositive.

The rearrangement joins TRBV6-5 to TRBJ2-2, with TRBD1 matching 8 bases. The junction had 5 bases not matched to a gene; V was cut back by 6 bases and J by 2 bases. The germline gives CDR1 MNHEY, CDR2 SVGAGI. The CDR3 is 15 amino acids. CDR3 nucleotide sequence: TGTGCCAGCAGATGGACAGGGACCAACACCGGGGAGCTGTTTTTT. Translated: CASRWTGTNTGELFF.

V usage is TRBV19 and J usage is TRBJ2-7, with D tentatively TRBD2 (6 bases). V was shortened by 7 bases and J by 3 bases, with 19 bases between the two germline ends. The CDR3 runs to 15 residues. Germline CDR1 LNHDA, CDR2 SQIVND (reference sequence). As DNA, the CDR3 is TGTGCCAGTACCCCTGGGGCTAGCGCTGACTACGAGCAGTACTTC. Amino acids: CASTPGASADYEQYF.

This clone has ten or more counts. This chain joins TRBV27 and TRBJ2-1; no definite D call. With 5 bases removed from V and 9 bases from J, the gap between germline ends came to 14 bases. CDR1 and CDR2 from the germline V gene are MNHEY and SMNVEV (reference sequence). The CDR3 length is 13 residues. CDR3 protein: CASSTTPRVEQFF. The CDR3 DNA reads as TGTGCCAGCAGTACAACTCCTAGAGTTGAGCAGTTCTTC.

This clone was detected once. J is TRBJ2-7 and V is TRBV6-1, with 8 positions matching TRBD1. The CDR3 totals 15 residues. The trim removed 0 bases at V and 7 bases at J, leaving 8 bases unmatched. Per the germline V gene, CDR1 is MNHNS and CDR2 is SASEGT. CDR3 DNA: TGTGCCAGCAGTGAAGCATTTGGGACAGGTGGGGAGCAGTACTTC. It encodes CASSEAFGTGGEQYF.

This CDR3 reads CASNLRAGKGNEKLFF. In DNA form, the CDR3 reads TGTGCCAGCAACTTAAGGGCAGGGAAGGGTAATGAAAAACTGTTTTTT. The chain recombines TRBV28 with TRBJ1-4, with D possibly being TRBD1 (5 bases). V was cut by 7 bases and J by 4 bases, with 19 bases left in between. The CDR3 consists of 16 residues. Germline loops: CDR1 MDHEN, CDR2 SYDVKM.